The 13 T cell receptor beta chains listed next were all sequenced from one sample in a study of blood T cell repertoires in COVID-19. The repertoire was sequenced with immunoSEQ multiplex PCR; TCRdb's copy has only in-frame clones and lacks some. The sample records fewer than 400,000 clones, around 85% being singletons. Input material: PBMCs or T cells enriched from blood (not recorded which). The source of these receptors is a woman aged 25-40 years who had been exposed to COVID-19.

V is TRBV27 and J is TRBJ1-2, with TRBD1 as a possible D gene (5 bases). The CDR3 spans 15 residues. The germline CDR1 and CDR2 sequences are MNHEY and SMNVEV (reference sequence). Trimming left V 6 bases short and J 0 bases short, with 14 bases between. The CDR3 DNA reads TGTGCCAGCAGGCCCCGCGGGGGGACTAACTATGGCTACACCTTC. Its protein is CASRPRGGTNYGYTF.

The V call is TRBV27, the J call TRBJ1-2, with D possibly matching TRBD1 (6 bases). Trimming removed 6 bases at V and 8 bases at J, with 16 bases between. This CDR3 contains 13 residues. CDR1 MNHEY and CDR2 SMNVEV come from the germline V gene (reference sequence). The CDR3 is CASSQRNREGYTF. The CDR3 DNA is TGTGCCAGCAGCCAGCGAAACAGGGAGGGCTACACCTTC.

The chain has TRBV15 and TRBJ2-1; the D gene is possibly TRBD2 (5 bases). Trimming removed 0 bases from V and 9 bases from J, with 15 bases in between. Germline V gives CDR1 LNHNV, CDR2 YYDKDF (reference sequence). The CDR3 loop spans 15 amino acids. The CDR3: CATSRDDYRNSEQFF. For the CDR3, the DNA is TGTGCCACCAGCAGAGACGACTACCGAAATAGTGAGCAGTTCTTC. Combining the CDR3 with reference TRBV15 and TRBJ2-1 gives the whole variable domain DAMVIQNPRYQVTQFGKPVTLSCSQTLNHNVMYWYQQKSSQAPKLLFHYYDKDFNNEADTPDNFQSRRPNTSFCFLDIRSPGLGDTAMYLCATSRDDYRNSEQFFGPGTRLTVL.

The chain carries TRBV19 and TRBJ2-3; 8 bases align to TRBD1. Germline V gene lookup returns CDR1 LNHDA and CDR2 SQIVND (reference sequence). V was pared by 7 bases and J by 5 bases, with 5 bases of the junction left unmatched. This CDR3 is built from 13 residues. The DNA of the CDR3 is TGTGCCAGTACAGGGGGCGCGGGAGATACGCAGTATTTT. As protein: CASTGGAGDTQYF.

The chain combines TRBV28 with TRBJ2-7; D is uncertain. The V gene lost 4 bases and the J gene lost 4 bases, with 5 bases spanning the gap. Per the germline V gene, CDR1 is MDHEN and CDR2 is SYDVKM. The CDR3 consists of 11 residues. The CDR3 here is CASSSLYEQYF. In DNA form, the CDR3 reads TGTGCCAGCAGTTCCTTATACGAGCAGTACTTC.

The CDR3 DNA is TGTGCCAGCAGTGGGACAGGGATGGATCAGTGGGCTGAAGCTTTCTTT. Translation gives CASSGTGMDQWAEAFF. The chain carries TRBV6-1 and TRBJ1-1; 8 positions match TRBD1. The CDR3 totals 16 residues. After removal of 4 bases from V and 6 bases from J, the junction contained 13 bases not matched to a gene. In germline, CDR1 is MNHNS, CDR2 SASEGT.

This chain uses TRBV30 with TRBJ1-2; D not certain. CDR1 and CDR2 from the germline V gene are GTSNPN and SVGIG (reference sequence). V gave up 2 bases and J gave up 2 bases, with 9 bases separating them. The CDR3 runs to 13 residues. This chain's CDR3 is CAWSRLGNYGYTF. In DNA form, the CDR3 reads TGTGCCTGGAGTAGGTTGGGCAACTATGGCTACACCTTC.

V usage is TRBV5-1 and J usage is TRBJ1-1; maybe TRBD1 (5 bases). V lost 0 bases, J lost 4 bases, and 13 bases lay in between. This CDR3 region has 15 residues. CDR1 is SGHRS, CDR2 YFSETQ, per germline. CDR3 DNA sequence: TGCGCCAGCAGCTTGGATCCAGGAGGGACCACTGAAGCTTTCTTT. It translates to CASSLDPGGTTEAFF.

This sequence joins TRBV5-1 and TRBJ2-5; 9 nucleotides agree with TRBD1. Losses at the gene ends were 4 bases for V and 1 base for J; bases not matched to a gene: 8. This CDR3 spans 16 amino acids. Germline CDR1 is SGHRS and CDR2 is YFSETQ. CDR3 sequence: CASSPGDRASQETQYF. The CDR3 DNA is TGCGCCAGCAGCCCGGGGGACAGGGCCTCCCAAGAGACCCAGTACTTC.

Details on this clone: Relative to the germline gene, one junction end is altered; a read error may explain this. The chain combines TRBV18 with TRBJ1-2; D perhaps matches TRBD1 (6 bases). This CDR3 comprises 14 residues. From germline, CDR1 is KGHSH and CDR2 LQKENI. The DNA of the CDR3 is TGTGCCAGCTCACCGACACAGGGTAACGATGGCTACACCTTC. Its protein is CASSPTQGNDGYTF.

The CDR3 DNA reads TGTGCCAGCAGCCCCACGGGGTACGAGCAGTACTTC. The encoded protein is CASSPTGYEQYF. The J gene is TRBJ2-7, the V gene TRBV7-8, with a possible D match to TRBD2 (5 bases). Germline CDR1 SGHVS, CDR2 FQNEAQ. This CDR3 comprises 12 residues. Trimming pared 5 bases from V and 4 bases from J, leaving 9 bases between.

The chain is built from TRBV27 and TRBJ2-3; no firm D call. Germline CDR1 and CDR2: MNHEY and SMNVEV (reference sequence). CDR3 length equals 11 residues. The V gene lost 6 bases and the J gene lost 3 bases, with 4 bases spanning the gap. In DNA, the CDR3 is TGTGCCAGCAGACAAACAGATACGCAGTATTTT. Translated: CASRQTDTQYF.

This clone has only a few counts. The chain uses TRBV7-2 and TRBJ1-4, with D maybe TRBD1 (5 bases). Trimming pared 7 bases from V and 0 bases from J, leaving 6 bases between. The CDR3 covers 13 residues. The germline V gene has CDR1 SGHTA and CDR2 FQGNSA. In DNA, the CDR3 is TGTGCCAGCACGACAGCAACTAATGAAAAACTGTTTTTT. Protein: CASTTATNEKLFF. The full variable domain, in which reference TRBV7-2 and TRBJ1-4 provide the parts outside the CDR3, is GAGVSQSPSNKVTEKGKDVELRCDPISGHTALYWYRQSLGQGLEFLIYFQGNSAPDKSGLPSDRFSAERTGGSVSTLTIQRTQQEDSAVYLCASTTATNEKLFFGSGTQLSVL.